A single sample gave rise to the 12 T cell receptor beta chains below, sequenced in a study of shared clonotypes between healthy human individuals (dated by TCRdb to about 2020). CD8 naive samples consisted of CD45RO-negative cells that were positively selected for CCR7, yielding a CD45RA+CCR7+ population without TemRA cells. The library was generated by the immunoSEQ multiplex PCR assay. TCRdb's version of the immuneACCESS table is confined to in-frame rearrangements and falls short of the full clone set. An unresolved V gene accounts for under half of the shortfall where checked; the remainder is of unknown origin. Present in this sample are just over 2,000,000 clones, around 96% of which were seen just once. The ten top clones hold roughly 1% of the sample. Sequenced material: naive CD8+ T cells sorted from blood. This sample's cell subset or site label indicates: CD45RA+CCR7+. The receptors stem from a man aged 18 to 29 in good health.

V is TRBV7-9 and J is TRBJ2-2; perhaps TRBD2 as D (5 bases). CDR1 and CDR2 (germline): SEHNR, FQNEAQ (reference sequence). The CDR3 extends over 14 amino acids. The V end lost 6 bases, the J end lost 4 bases, and 12 bases lay between the germline ends. The CDR3 region has the DNA TGTGCCAGCAGGCAGGCGGGCGGCACCGGGGAGCTGTTTTTT. The encoded protein is CASRQAGGTGELFF.

CDR3 coding DNA: TGCGCCAGCAGCTTGGATATCGGCCGGGGATACGAGCAGTACTTC. Encoded protein: CASSLDIGRGYEQYF. V gene TRBV5-1 combines with J gene TRBJ2-7, with a weak D call TRBD2 (5 bases). CDR3 length equals 15 residues. CDR1 is SGHRS and CDR2 is YFSETQ in the germline V gene. The germline V and J ends were trimmed by 0 bases and 4 bases, with 14 bases remaining between them.

The chain employs TRBV27 and TRBJ2-1; 9 bases line up with TRBD2. This CDR3 contains 17 residues. V dropped 1 base and J dropped 2; count of bases not matched to a gene: 6. Germline V gene lookup returns CDR1 MNHEY and CDR2 SMNVEV (reference sequence). CDR3 loop: CASSLLPAGGPYNEQFF. DNA for the CDR3: TGTGCCAGCAGTTTATTACCGGCGGGAGGGCCCTACAATGAGCAGTTCTTC.

V gene TRBV7-9 combines with J gene TRBJ1-1; D gene ambiguous. Trimming took off 0 bases at V and 6 bases at J, with 8 bases between the two ends. Germline loops: CDR1 SEHNR, CDR2 FQNEAQ (reference sequence). The CDR3 contains 13 residues. The CDR3 sequence is CASSLAGVPEAFF. CDR3 sequence (DNA): TGTGCCAGCAGCTTAGCTGGGGTCCCTGAAGCTTTCTTT.

Regarding this clone: The sample carries other DNA sequences with the same CDR3. This chain joins TRBV27 and TRBJ2-7; maybe TRBD1 (5 bases). The CDR3 is 14 amino acids. From germline, CDR1 is MNHEY and CDR2 SMNVEV (reference sequence). V was pared by 0 bases and J by 4 bases, with 10 bases between. Here the CDR3 DNA reads TGTGCCAGCAGTTTATCGCAGGGTGGGTACGAGCAGTACTTC. Translating gives CASSLSQGGYEQYF.

The chain joins TRBV5-6 to TRBJ1-3, with 7 bases lining up with TRBD1. Trimming removed 5 bases from V and 2 bases from J; junction bases left unmatched: 4. This CDR3 has 14 residues. CDR1 and CDR2 (germline): SGHDT, YYEEEE. In nucleotides, the CDR3 is TGTGCCAGCAGTTCGGACAGGACTGGAAACACCATATATTTT. It is translated as CASSSDRTGNTIYF.

The chain recombines TRBV11-2 with TRBJ1-2; D ambiguous. CDR1 and CDR2 (germline): SGHAT, FQNNGV. With 2 bases removed from V and 4 bases from J, the gap between germline ends came to 14 bases. The CDR3 runs 15 residues. The CDR3 DNA is TGTGCCAGCAGCTTAATATTCGGGGATACCTATGGCTACACCTTC. It specifies CASSLIFGDTYGYTF. Combining the CDR3 with reference TRBV11-2 and TRBJ1-2 gives the whole variable domain EAGVAQSPRYKIIEKRQSVAFWCNPISGHATLYWYQQILGQGPKLLIQFQNNGVVDDSQLPKDRFSAERLKGVDSTLKIQPAKLEDSAVYLCASSLIFGDTYGYTFGSGTRLTVV.

As for this clone: This sample also contains other DNA sequences that code for the same CDR3. The gene calls are TRBV30 and TRBJ2-1, with D possibly matching TRBD2 (5 bases). V lost 4 bases, J lost 0 bases, and 16 bases lay in between. The length of the CDR3 is 16 residues. CDR1 and CDR2 (germline): GTSNPN, SVGIG (reference sequence). CDR3 DNA: TGTGCCTGGACCATCGGGGTGAGTAGCTCCTACAATGAGCAGTTCTTC. The encoded protein is CAWTIGVSSSYNEQFF.

With regard to this clone: Other DNA variants within this sample encode the same CDR3. This sequence joins TRBV15 and TRBJ1-6, with 12 bases fitting TRBD1. The CDR3 totals 15 residues. Unmatched junction bases numbered 5, after V lost 5 bases and J lost 9 bases. Germline CDR1 is LNHNV and CDR2 is YYDKDF (reference sequence). CDR3 in DNA: TGTGCCACCAGCCGGGACAGGGGGCTCGGTTCACCCCTCCACTTT. Its translation is CATSRDRGLGSPLHF.

This chain joins TRBV5-8 and TRBJ2-7; D is undetermined. Trimming cost V 0 bases and J 4 bases, with 5 bases left between them. The CDR3 runs to 12 residues. The germline CDR1 and CDR2 sequences are SGHTS and YDEGEE. Here the CDR3 DNA reads TGTGCCAGCAGCTTGGGCCAGTACGAGCAGTACTTC. Translating gives CASSLGQYEQYF.

The chain links TRBV5-6 to TRBJ1-2; 8 bases line up with TRBD1. This CDR3 is 16 amino acids long. After removal of 4 bases from V and 6 bases from J, the junction contained 14 bases not matched to a gene. Germline V gene data show CDR1 as SGHDT and CDR2 as YYEEEE. The CDR3 DNA is TGTGCCAGCAGCACCGGGACAGGTCTACGGTGGGATGGCTACACCTTC. Translated: CASSTGTGLRWDGYTF.

This clone was observed a single time. The V and J genes are TRBV10-1 and TRBJ2-7; 11 bases are shared with TRBD1. This CDR3 contains 15 residues. Losses at the gene ends were 3 bases for V and 5 bases for J; bases not matched to a gene: 6. Germline V lookup: CDR1 WNHNN, CDR2 SYGVQD (reference sequence). In DNA, the CDR3 is TGCGCCAGCAGTGATGGGACAGGGGGACTCGACGAGCAGTACTTC. It specifies CASSDGTGGLDEQYF.